This T cell receptor beta chain is from a study of blood T cell repertoires in COVID-19. The CDR3 is made up of 14 amino acids. The germline V gene has CDR1 ENHRY and CDR2 SYGVKD. V was cut by 4 bases and J by 1 base, with 10 bases left in between. Assay used: immunoSEQ multiplex PCR; TCRdb lists only in-frame clones, some missing. There are about 250,000 clones in the sample; roughly nine tenths occur only once, and roughly 3.1% lies in the top ten. The TCR was taken from a young man with active or convalescent COVID-19. The sample comprised peripheral blood. The genes are TRBV10-3 and TRBJ2-5, with a weak D call TRBD2 (6 bases). The CDR3 is CAISGAGTQETQYF. The CDR3 region has the DNA TGTGCCATCAGTGGCGCGGGAACCCAAGAGACCCAGTACTTC.